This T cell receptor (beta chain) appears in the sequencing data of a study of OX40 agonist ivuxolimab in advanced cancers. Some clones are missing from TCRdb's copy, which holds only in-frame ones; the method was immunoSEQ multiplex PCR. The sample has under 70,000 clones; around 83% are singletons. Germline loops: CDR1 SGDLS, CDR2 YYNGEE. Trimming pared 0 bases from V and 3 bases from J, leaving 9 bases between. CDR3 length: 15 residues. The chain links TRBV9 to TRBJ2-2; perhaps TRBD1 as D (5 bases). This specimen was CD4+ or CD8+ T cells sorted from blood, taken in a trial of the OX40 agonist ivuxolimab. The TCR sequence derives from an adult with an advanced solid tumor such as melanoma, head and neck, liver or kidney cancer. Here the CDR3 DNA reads TGTGCCAGCAGCGTAGCAGGGCGTCACACCGGGGAGCTGTTTTTT. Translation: CASSVAGRHTGELFF.